This T cell receptor beta chain was observed in a study of identical twins. This CDR3 region has 16 residues. The germline gives CDR1 SEHNR, CDR2 FQNEAQ (reference sequence). With 3 bases clipped from V and 5 bases from J, the junction kept 12 bases outside the gene matches. TCRdb ran MiXCR on the 5' RACE reads and lists one entry per CDR3 protein. The table includes hundreds of thousands of distinct CDR3 sequences, 18% detected once. These data were also filed under a second study, of T cells expressing NK-cell markers. That report adds: In the group of eight sequenced donors, seven were HCMV-seropositive and one was seronegative.

J is TRBJ1-2 and V is TRBV7-9, with 7 bases that match TRBD1. This clonotype was sampled from a woman aged 18 to 35 in good health. Sequences were obtained from PBMCs. The CDR3 sequence: CASSLGRGLIDYGYTF. The CDR3 DNA reads TGTGCCAGCAGCTTGGGGAGGGGGCTAATTGATTATGGCTACACCTTC.